The clone carrying this TCR beta chain was picked up a small number of times. Its specificity is not known. This CDR3 spans 13 amino acids. Germline lookup yields CDR1 MNHEY and CDR2 SMNVEV (reference sequence). Deletions cut 5 bases from V and 5 bases from J, with 13 bases between. This specimen comes from a study of T cells in Graves' hyperthyroidism and ophthalmopathy. Findings and limits, study-wide: Most clonotypes that expanded in the thyroid above 0.001 also showed up in blood.

Amplified TCR beta CDR3 regions derived from RNA transcripts. The TCR CDR3 was amplified in a first-round RT-PCR using the HTBI primer set. Each CDR3 protein gets one entry after TCRdb re-called the multiplex PCR reads with MiXCR. Altogether some 490,000 distinct CDR3 sequences are present, roughly 22% being singletons, with the ten largest covering about 49%. The sequencing sample was made of blood. V is TRBV27 and J is TRBJ2-7, with TRBD1 as a possible D gene (6 bases). The TCR was taken from a woman aged 70-85 years with Graves' ophthalmopathy. In DNA form, the CDR3 reads TGTGCCAGCAGTACCCGACAGGAGGACGAGCAGTACTTC. This sequence encodes CASSTRQEDEQYF.